The 27 T cell receptor beta chains below were found in one sample sequenced in a study of cytomegalovirus exposure and HLA in healthy donors. Primers for the PCR totalled 60 Vbeta and 13 Jbeta. The protocol was immunoSEQ multiplex PCR, while the TCRdb copy is restricted to in-frame clones and leaves out a portion. The sample includes roughly 190,000 clones, around nine tenths of them seen just once. Sequenced input: PBMCs. Receptors originate from a woman between 18 and 29 years old in good health and CMV-seronegative.

This clone was seen once. V is TRBV10-3 and J is TRBJ1-1; perhaps TRBD1 as D (5 bases). V was cut by 10 bases and J by 5 bases, with 14 bases left in between. CDR3 size: 12 residues. Germline values: CDR1 ENHRY, CDR2 SYGVKD. The CDR3 here is CATQVGGTEAFF. DNA for the CDR3: TGTGCCACCCAAGTGGGGGGAACTGAAGCTTTCTTT.

J is TRBJ1-4 and V is TRBV2, with 7 nucleotides matching TRBD1. V gave up 6 bases and J gave up 3 bases; unmatched junction bases: 7. CDR1 is SNHLY and CDR2 is FYNNEI in the germline V gene. This CDR3 spans 15 amino acids. The CDR3 here is CASRASGTANEKLFF. CDR3 coding DNA: TGTGCCAGCAGAGCGTCCGGGACAGCTAATGAAAAACTGTTTTTT.

The chain employs TRBV5-4 and TRBJ1-2; the match to TRBD1 covers 7 bases. Germline V CDR1 and CDR2: SGHNT, YYREEE (reference sequence). The J segment lost 3 bases and the V segment lost 2 bases, leaving 7 bases of the junction unmatched. CDR3 length: 15 residues. The CDR3 reads CASSLSPGGDYGYTF. The DNA for the CDR3 is TGTGCCAGCAGCTTATCTCCAGGGGGAGACTATGGCTACACCTTC. The complete variable domain, with remaining parts taken from reference TRBV5-4 and TRBJ1-2, reads ETGVTQSPTHLIKTRGQQVTLRCSSQSGHNTVSWYQQALGQGPQFIFQYYREEENGRGNFPPRFSGLQFPNYSSELNVNALELDDSALYLCASSLSPGGDYGYTFGSGTRLTVV.

The table lists this clone with a count of one. The chain combines TRBV6-1 with TRBJ1-5, with TRBD1 matching 7 bases. Losses at the gene ends were 4 bases for V and 1 base for J; bases not matched to a gene: 7. Germline values: CDR1 MNHNS, CDR2 SASEGT. There are 16 residues in the CDR3. DNA for the CDR3: TGTGCCAGCAGTGCCACTACAGGGGTGAGCAATCAGCCCCAGCATTTT. Translating it yields CASSATTGVSNQPQHF.

The chain uses TRBV18 and TRBJ2-5, with D perhaps matching TRBD1 (6 bases). The CDR3 covers 14 residues. The germline V gene encodes CDR1 KGHSH and CDR2 LQKENI. V was shortened by 1 base and J by 9 bases, with 15 bases between the two germline ends. CDR3 region: CASSPRPGVDSQYF. The DNA for the CDR3 is TGTGCCAGCTCACCACGTCCAGGGGTTGACTCCCAGTACTTC.

The rearrangement links TRBV19 to TRBJ2-2; 9 bases are a match to TRBD2. Losses at the gene ends were 2 bases for V and 6 bases for J; bases not matched to a gene: 10. The CDR3 has 17 amino acids. Germline CDR1 LNHDA, CDR2 SQIVND (reference sequence). In nucleotides, the CDR3 is TGTGCCAGTAGTATAAGGCGGCGGGAGGGCCGATCCGGGGAGCTGTTTTTT. As protein: CASSIRRREGRSGELFF.

This clone was seen a few times. This chain joins TRBV13 and TRBJ1-3, with D tentatively TRBD1 (5 bases). The V gene's germline CDR1 is PRHDT and CDR2 FYEKMQ (reference sequence). Trimming took 8 bases from V and 2 from J, leaving 10 bases between them. The CDR3 contains 13 residues. Here the CDR3 reads CASSSGPGNTIYF. CDR3 DNA: TGTGCCAGCTCTTCAGGGCCTGGAAACACCATATATTTT.

The chain joins TRBV29-1 to TRBJ1-6, with 9 bases fitting TRBD1. Germline V gene data show CDR1 as SQVTM and CDR2 as ANQGSEA. This CDR3 is 13 amino acids long. V trimming: 7 bases; J trimming: 5 bases; junction bases outside the gene matches: 3. CDR3 nucleotides: TGCAGCGCCGGGACAGGGCATAATTCACCCCTCCACTTT. Residues: CSAGTGHNSPLHF.

The chain has TRBV13 and TRBJ2-1, with 9 bases that match TRBD2. Germline CDR1 reads PRHDT; CDR2 reads FYEKMQ (reference sequence). V lost 0 bases and J lost 5; bases outside the gene matches: 2. This CDR3 comprises 15 residues. The CDR3 DNA is TGTGCCAGCAGCTTAGGACTAGCGGGCAACAATGAGCAGTTCTTC. Translation gives CASSLGLAGNNEQFF. Full variable domain (remainder filled in from reference TRBV13 and TRBJ2-1): AAGVIQSPRHLIKEKRETATLKCYPIPRHDTVYWYQQGPGQDPQFLISFYEKMQSDKGSIPDRFSAQQFSDYHSELNMSSLELGDSALYFCASSLGLAGNNEQFFGPGTRLTVL.

The chain couples TRBV5-1 to TRBJ1-5, with a weak D call TRBD1 (5 bases). Germline CDR1 reads SGHRS; CDR2 reads YFSETQ. This CDR3 is 15 amino acids long. V lost 1 base and J lost 11, with 19 bases in between. CDR3: CASSLTRGPDAAQHF. The CDR3 DNA follows: TGCGCCAGCAGCTTGACAAGGGGTCCGGACGCGGCCCAGCATTTT.

The V gene is TRBV14, the J gene TRBJ2-1, with 8 nucleotides matching TRBD2. V lost 2 bases, J lost 0 bases, and 6 bases stayed unmatched. CDR3 length: 17 amino acids. Germline CDR1 reads SGHDN; CDR2 reads FVKESK. CDR3 DNA sequence: TGTGCCAGCAGCCAAAGACTAGCGTCGAGCTCCTACAATGAGCAGTTCTTC. Its protein product is CASSQRLASSSYNEQFF.

The chain links TRBV5-1 to TRBJ2-5, with 10 bases identical to TRBD2. The CDR3 sequence is 15 residues long. CDR1 SGHRS and CDR2 YFSETQ come from the germline V gene. Unmatched junction bases numbered 7, after V lost 4 bases and J lost 4 bases. The CDR3 bases are TGCGCCAGCAGCGCATCCGGGACTAGCGTAGAGACCCAGTACTTC. Translating it yields CASSASGTSVETQYF.

Regarding this clone: This same CDR3 is encoded by further DNA sequences in the sample. The gene calls are TRBV25-1 and TRBJ2-7; a weak D match, TRBD2 (6 bases). Trimming stripped 6 bases from V and 3 bases from J, with 6 bases between. Germline CDR1 and CDR2: MGHDK and SYGVNS. This CDR3 region has 11 residues. The CDR3, as DNA: TGTGCCAGCAGGGGGGGCTACGAGCAGTACTTC. This gives the protein CASRGGYEQYF.

The chain couples TRBV7-9 to TRBJ2-3, with TRBD2 identical over 7 bases. This CDR3 comprises 16 residues. CDR1 is SEHNR, CDR2 FQNEAQ, per germline (reference sequence). The junction had 6 bases not matched to a gene; V was cut back by 1 base and J by 2 bases. The CDR3 is CASSLGWEGSTDTQYF. The CDR3, as DNA: TGTGCCAGCAGCTTAGGGTGGGAGGGTTCCACAGATACGCAGTATTTT.

The rearrangement joins TRBV18 to TRBJ2-7; 8 nucleotides match TRBD1. The germline V gene has CDR1 KGHSH and CDR2 LQKENI. V trimming: 2 bases; J trimming: 3 bases; junction bases outside the gene matches: 9. The CDR3 contains 16 residues. The CDR3 loop reads CASSPKIGTGIYEQYF. The CDR3 DNA is TGTGCCAGCTCACCAAAAATCGGGACAGGCATCTACGAGCAGTACTTC.

This chain joins TRBV7-6 and TRBJ1-1; TRBD1 is a possible D gene (5 bases). V lost 5 bases to trimming and J lost 6 bases, with 19 bases between them. There are 15 residues in the CDR3. The germline V gene encodes CDR1 SGHVS and CDR2 FNYEAQ. The CDR3 sequence is CASSPSGGTTAEAFF. The CDR3 coding sequence is TGTGCCAGCAGCCCTAGTGGCGGGACGACCGCTGAAGCTTTCTTT. Based on the CDR3 plus reference TRBV7-6 and TRBJ1-1, the full variable domain is GAGVSQSPRYKVTKRGQDVALRCDPISGHVSLYWYRQALGQGPEFLTYFNYEAQQDKSGLPNDRFSAERPEGSISTLTIQRTEQRDSAMYRCASSPSGGTTAEAFFGQGTRLTVV.

The genes are TRBV7-8 and TRBJ2-7; D may be TRBD1 (5 bases). This CDR3 region has 15 residues. The V end was cut by 5 bases, the J end by 2 bases, with 16 bases between. Germline loops: CDR1 SGHVS, CDR2 FQNEAQ. The CDR3 nucleotides read TGTGCCAGCAGCCTCCAGGGTACTGCCGCCTACGAGCAGTACTTC. Translation: CASSLQGTAAYEQYF.

This clone was observed once. This chain links TRBV4-1 with TRBJ2-1; 7 bases line up with TRBD2. The junction had 19 bases not matched to a gene; V was cut back by 3 bases and J by 8 bases. Germline V gene sequence: CDR1 MGHRA, CDR2 YSYEKL. CDR3 length: 18 amino acids. CDR3 protein: CASSQSSGRGLRGDEQFF. CDR3 DNA sequence: TGCGCCAGCAGCCAGTCATCCGGTCGGGGCCTACGGGGGGATGAGCAGTTCTTC.

V gene TRBV6-1 combines with J gene TRBJ1-2; 7 bases match TRBD1. CDR1 is MNHNS and CDR2 is SASEGT in the germline V gene. This CDR3 is built from 12 residues. The V gene end was trimmed by 4 bases and the J gene end by 4 bases; junction bases not matched to a gene: 0. CDR3 residues: CASSGQGYGYTF. In nucleotides, the CDR3 is TGTGCCAGCAGTGGACAGGGCTATGGCTACACCTTC.

The chain couples TRBV4-2 to TRBJ2-4; 7 bases line up with TRBD2. V was clipped by 0 bases and J by 0 bases; unmatched bases: 8. The CDR3 consists of 18 residues. Germline CDR1 reads LGHNA; CDR2 reads YNFKEQ. CDR3: CASSQDPGLVLAKNIQYF. DNA of the CDR3: TGTGCCAGCAGCCAAGACCCCGGACTAGTTCTAGCCAAAAACATTCAGTACTTC.

The V and J genes are TRBV6-5 and TRBJ2-5; TRBD2 matches 8 bases. CDR1 is MNHEY, CDR2 SVGAGI, per germline. CDR3 length equals 16 residues. V was pared by 0 bases and J by 5 bases, with 8 bases of the junction left unmatched. This chain's CDR3 is CASSYSTAGVGETQYF. In DNA, the CDR3 is TGTGCCAGCAGTTACTCGACAGCGGGAGTCGGTGAGACCCAGTACTTC.

This chain joins TRBV4-1 and TRBJ1-1; D uncertain. The CDR3 has 14 amino acids. Deletions cut 1 base from V and 5 bases from J, with 11 bases between. Germline CDR1 reads MGHRA; CDR2 reads YSYEKL. DNA for the CDR3: TGCGCCAGCAGCCAAGTCTCGGGTCCTACTGAAGCTTTCTTT. The encoded protein is CASSQVSGPTEAFF.

V gene TRBV2 combines with J gene TRBJ1-4; 12 bases align to TRBD1. The CDR3 consists of 16 residues. Germline CDR1 SNHLY, CDR2 FYNNEI. The junction had 6 bases not matched to a gene; V was cut back by 5 bases and J by 5 bases. In nucleotides, the CDR3 is TGTGCCAGCAGTTCCGGGACAGGGGGCGCGAATGAAAAACTGTTTTTT. Its translation is CASSSGTGGANEKLFF.

The V gene is TRBV19, the J gene TRBJ2-2; 7 bases agree with TRBD2. V was pared by 6 bases and J by 4 bases, with 8 bases of the junction left unmatched. This CDR3 has 15 residues. Germline assignment: CDR1 LNHDA and CDR2 SQIVND (reference sequence). CDR3 nucleotides: TGTGCCAGTAGCACCATAGCGGGTGCCACCGGGGAGCTGTTTTTT. Protein product: CASSTIAGATGELFF.

The V call is TRBV7-9, the J call TRBJ1-2; the D gene is possibly TRBD1 (6 bases). CDR3 length: 16 residues. Between the trimmed V and J ends, which lost 1 base and 1 base, there was a span of 13 bases. Germline V lookup: CDR1 SEHNR, CDR2 FQNEAQ (reference sequence). This chain's CDR3 is CASSLEIPQGNYGYTF. In nucleotides, the CDR3 is TGTGCCAGCAGCTTAGAAATTCCACAGGGTAACTATGGCTACACCTTC.

This clone was seen a single time. This chain links TRBV2 with TRBJ1-3; weak D call: TRBD1 (5 bases). Germline V gene sequence: CDR1 SNHLY, CDR2 FYNNEI. With 2 bases removed from V and 4 bases from J, the gap between germline ends came to 15 bases. The CDR3 spans 16 residues. CDR3 loop: CASSEKMGQGGNTIYF. CDR3 sequence (DNA): TGTGCCAGCAGTGAAAAGATGGGGCAAGGGGGAAACACCATATATTTT.

This clone came up once. The V and J genes are TRBV7-2 and TRBJ1-1; no definite D call. This CDR3 spans 17 amino acids. Germline CDR1 is SGHTA and CDR2 is FQGNSA. Deletions cut 6 bases from V and 4 bases from J, with 24 bases between. CDR3 nucleotides: TGTGCCAGCAGGAACCCCCCGGGAATGGGTGGAGTCACTGAAGCTTTCTTT. It is translated as CASRNPPGMGGVTEAFF.